This T cell receptor beta chain was found in a study of CD8 T cells in ankylosing spondylitis listed by TCRdb under 2017. About the study as a whole: To find TCR variants linked to disease, the study profiled T cell receptor beta repertoires in ankylosing spondylitis patients and healthy donors. In total, the full study cohort was made up of about 110 healthy donors and about two dozen ankylosing spondylitis patients. Peripheral blood was sampled, and synovial fluid was also collected from ankylosing spondylitis patients. General study outcomes and caveats: Some motif variants were previously reported in synovial fluid and blood of reactive arthritis patients, suggesting common disease-initiation mechanisms. The disease-linked clones were reported to be significantly enriched in matched synovial fluid samples from ankylosing spondylitis patients. A TCR beta motif of about 8 highly homologous amino acid variants appeared characteristic of blood from ankylosing spondylitis patients. The disease-linked clones showed a CD8+ phenotype and occurred at relatively low frequencies in peripheral blood.

Sequenced using an Illumina HiSeq 2500. TCR beta libraries were prepared by quantitative 5'-RACE with molecular barcodes. Turning to the authors' computational methods: A new computational method, built on a probabilistic model of VDJ rearrangement, was used to identify disease-linked TCR variants. TCRdb redid the processing of the public reads, applying fastp at Q25 and MiXCR, and retained in-frame beta chains. Each CDR3 protein appears once, grouped with its most common genes and DNA. None of the V and J calls come from the authors' own analysis; TCRdb made them. This sample gives 200,000 to 250,000 distinct CDR3 sequences in total; approximately 20% of them show up just once. The ten largest account for roughly 42% of the sample. Points on this clonotype: Its antigen has not been determined. No much larger clonotype is one base removed from it; base qualities were not supplied.

From its cysteine to its phenylalanine, the CDR3 spans 16 amino acids. The sequence is cut down to CDR3 DNA, 48 bases in frame from base 1. Trimming takes 1 base from V and 3 bases from J, and the germline ends sit 12 bases apart. The germline V gene gives CDR1 as LGHNA and CDR2 as YNFKEQ. The specimen sequenced was blood, either unsorted or a sorted T cell fraction (not recorded which). This receptor was taken from a male donor with ankylosing spondylitis. The V and J genes are TRBV4-2 and TRBJ2-2; the best D guess is TRBD1, with 7 bases matching. CDR3 sequence: CASSQGQGEDTGELFF. The DNA reads TGTGCCAGCAGCCAAGGGCAGGGGGAGGACACCGGGGAGCTGTTTTTT.